A selection of T cell receptor beta chains follows, all from one sample in a study of read filtering for tumor transcriptome and immune sequencing. TCRdb re-derived calls from the reads in MiXCR, one entry per CDR3 protein. In the table there are about 40,000 distinct CDR3 sequences, around 11% of which are singletons. Sequences were obtained from a population of CD138-negative cells sorted from bone marrow. Every receptor here comes from a donor over 35 with multiple myeloma. The CDR3 runs from the conserved cysteine through the conserved F or W. D genes are given only for firm matches. Clone sizes are given selectively: once, few, many, or a class where the clone is expanded.

D gene: NA; clone size: many; V gene: TRBV7-9; J gene: TRBJ2-7; CDR3 DNA: TGTGCCAGCAGCCCGAGAAGGTGGGACGAGCAGTACTTC; CDR3 protein: CASSPRRWDEQYF
D gene: TRBD1; clone size: few; V gene: TRBV7-9; J gene: TRBJ2-7; CDR3 DNA: TGTGCCAGCAGCCAAAGGGGGCCAAACGAGCAGTACTTC; CDR3 protein: CASSQRGPNEQYF
D gene: NA; clone size: many; V gene: TRBV11-2; J gene: TRBJ2-2; CDR3 DNA: TGTGCCAGCAGCTCGAATGGGGGCCCCGGGGAGCTGTTTTTT; CDR3 protein: CASSSNGGPGELFF
D gene: NA; clone size: many; V gene: TRBV29-1; J gene: TRBJ2-3; CDR3 DNA: TGCAGCGCCAACCCGGGGGATACGCAGTATTTT; CDR3 protein: CSANPGDTQYF
D gene: NA; clone size: NA; V gene: TRBV29-1; J gene: TRBJ2-5; CDR3 DNA: TGCAGCGTTGAAGTAACTTTGGGAGAGACCCAGTACTTC; CDR3 protein: CSVEVTLGETQYF
D gene: NA; clone size: many; V gene: TRBV28; J gene: TRBJ1-2; CDR3 DNA: TGTGCCAGCAGTTTATCCGACAGAGACTACACCTTC; CDR3 protein: CASSLSDRDYTF
D gene: TRBD1; clone size: many; V gene: TRBV7-7; J gene: TRBJ2-2; CDR3 DNA: TGTGCTAGCAGCTCACAGGGGAGCACCGGGGAGCTGTTTTTT; CDR3 protein: CASSSQGSTGELFF
D gene: NA; clone size: many; V gene: TRBV2; J gene: TRBJ2-7; CDR3 DNA: TGTGCCAGCCTATCTGGCCTAGGCCCCTCCAACGAGCAGTACTTC; CDR3 protein: CASLSGLGPSNEQYF
D gene: NA; clone size: few; V gene: TRBV3-1; J gene: TRBJ1-6; CDR3 DNA: TGTGCCAGCAGCCCATCTGGTTCACCCCTCCACTTT; CDR3 protein: CASSPSGSPLHF
D gene: TRBD2; clone size: many; V gene: TRBV2; J gene: TRBJ2-1; CDR3 DNA: TGTGCCAGCAGCGGGACTAGCGGGGGGGCGGGGAATGAGCAGTTCTTC; CDR3 protein: CASSGTSGGAGNEQFF
D gene: NA; clone size: many; V gene: TRBV20-1; J gene: TRBJ2-1; CDR3 DNA: TGCAGTGCGAAAGGGGGGGCCCCCTACAATGAGCAGTTCTTC; CDR3 protein: CSAKGGAPYNEQFF
D gene: NA; clone size: many; V gene: TRBV7-6; J gene: TRBJ2-3; CDR3 DNA: TGTGCCAGCAGCTTAGGGGCGGGCACAGATACGCAGTATTTT; CDR3 protein: CASSLGAGTDTQYF
D gene: TRBD2; clone size: many; V gene: TRBV20-1; J gene: TRBJ2-7; CDR3 DNA: TGCAGTGCTATATGGCTAGCGGGGACCGAGCAGTACTTC; CDR3 protein: CSAIWLAGTEQYF
D gene: NA; clone size: many; V gene: TRBV2; J gene: TRBJ1-5; CDR3 DNA: TGTGCCAGCAGTGAAGAAGAGGTACGTGGTCAGCCCCAGCATTTT; CDR3 protein: CASSEEEVRGQPQHF
D gene: TRBD1; clone size: NA; V gene: TRBV4-1; J gene: TRBJ2-1; CDR3 DNA: TGCGCCAGCGGCCAGGGGGACAGGGAAGTCGATGAACAGTTCTTC; CDR3 protein: CASGQGDREVDEQFF
D gene: NA; clone size: many; V gene: TRBV20-1; J gene: TRBJ2-3; CDR3 DNA: TGCAGTGCCTCGTACCCTCGGGATACGCAGTATTTT; CDR3 protein: CSASYPRDTQYF
D gene: TRBD2; clone size: NA; V gene: TRBV19; J gene: TRBJ2-1; CDR3 DNA: TGTGCCAGTAGTATGGCCCCTCCTCCTAGCGGGGGCCCCGCCGGGCAGTTCTTC; CDR3 protein: CASSMAPPPSGGPAGQFF
D gene: NA; clone size: many; V gene: TRBV5-1; J gene: TRBJ2-3; CDR3 DNA: TGCGCCAGCAGCTTGGCCGCGACAGGAGGGTTGGATACGCAGTATTTT; CDR3 protein: CASSLAATGGLDTQYF
D gene: TRBD2; clone size: many; V gene: TRBV20-1; J gene: TRBJ2-1; CDR3 DNA: TGCAGTGGCAGAGCAGCGGGGGGTAGTGGGTACAATGAGCAGTTCTTC; CDR3 protein: CSGRAAGGSGYNEQFF
D gene: NA; clone size: many; V gene: TRBV7-8; J gene: TRBJ2-2; CDR3 DNA: TGTGCCAGCAGCTTAAGTTGGTCCGGCAGCACCGGGGAGCTGTTTTTT; CDR3 protein: CASSLSWSGSTGELFF
D gene: NA; clone size: many; V gene: TRBV7-6; J gene: TRBJ1-1; CDR3 DNA: TGTGCCAGCAGCCCGCTAAGCAGGGGGAACACTGAAGCTTTCTTT; CDR3 protein: CASSPLSRGNTEAFF
D gene: TRBD2; clone size: few; V gene: TRBV5-8; J gene: TRBJ2-1; CDR3 DNA: TGTGCCAGCAGCTTAGCAGGCGGGCTAGCGGGCCAGGACAATGAGCAGTTCTTC; CDR3 protein: CASSLAGGLAGQDNEQFF
D gene: NA; clone size: many; V gene: TRBV5-1; J gene: TRBJ2-3; CDR3 DNA: TGCGCCAGCAGAAGGCAGGATTCTGGTGATACGCAGTATTTT; CDR3 protein: CASRRQDSGDTQYF
D gene: TRBD1; clone size: NA; V gene: TRBV11-1; J gene: TRBJ2-1; CDR3 DNA: TGTGCCAGCAGCCCTCCGACAGGGAAAGGGAACAATGAGCAGTTCTTC; CDR3 protein: CASSPPTGKGNNEQFF
D gene: TRBD2; clone size: many; V gene: TRBV29-1; J gene: TRBJ2-2; CDR3 DNA: TGCAGCGTCTCTAGCGGGATCGGGGAGCTGTTTTTT; CDR3 protein: CSVSSGIGELFF
D gene: NA; clone size: many; V gene: TRBV12-3/TRBV12-4; J gene: TRBJ2-7; CDR3 DNA: TGTGCCAGCAGTTTATCCCCAGGCTACGAGCAGTACTTC; CDR3 protein: CASSLSPGYEQYF
D gene: NA; clone size: few; V gene: TRBV10-3; J gene: TRBJ2-2; CDR3 DNA: TGTGCCATCAGGAGTGGGGTGAACACCGGGGAGCTGCTTTTT; CDR3 protein: CAIRSGVNTGELLF
D gene: NA; clone size: many; V gene: TRBV23-1; J gene: TRBJ2-1; CDR3 DNA: TGCGCCAGCACTATCCCCCAATGCGGGGCCTACAATGAGCAGTTCTTC; CDR3 protein: CASTIPQCGAYNEQFF
D gene: TRBD1; clone size: NA; V gene: TRBV6-5; J gene: TRBJ1-4; CDR3 DNA: TGTGCCAGCAGAGGCAGGGGGTATGAAAAACTGTTTTTT; CDR3 protein: CASRGRGYEKLFF
D gene: TRBD1; clone size: many; V gene: TRBV6-6; J gene: TRBJ2-7; CDR3 DNA: TGTGCCAGCAAGGACAGGAGATCCTACGAGCAGTACTTC; CDR3 protein: CASKDRRSYEQYF
D gene: TRBD1; clone size: NA; V gene: TRBV11-2; J gene: TRBJ2-6; CDR3 DNA: TGTGCCAGCAGCTCACAGGGGCGGGCCAACGTCCTGACTTTC; CDR3 protein: CASSSQGRANVLTF
D gene: NA; clone size: few; V gene: TRBV7-2; J gene: TRBJ2-7; CDR3 DNA: TGTGCCAGCAGCCAACGGGGCTCCTACGAGCAGTACTTC; CDR3 protein: CASSQRGSYEQYF
D gene: NA; clone size: many; V gene: TRBV27; J gene: TRBJ1-1; CDR3 DNA: TGTGCCAGCAGTTTACAACCCGCACGCGACACTCTTGAAGCTTTCTTT; CDR3 protein: CASSLQPARDTLEAFF
D gene: TRBD2; clone size: many; V gene: TRBV7-2; J gene: TRBJ2-5; CDR3 DNA: TGTGCCAGCAGCTTAGAACTAGCGCAGACCCAGTACTTC; CDR3 protein: CASSLELAQTQYF
D gene: TRBD1; clone size: NA; V gene: TRBV20-1; J gene: TRBJ2-3; CDR3 DNA: TGCAGTGCTAGAAGAAACAGGGGGGCTCTAGATACGCAGTATTTT; CDR3 protein: CSARRNRGALDTQYF
D gene: NA; clone size: many; V gene: TRBV12-5; J gene: TRBJ2-7; CDR3 DNA: TGTGCTAGTGGTTCCTCCCGAGGGCCGACCTACGAGCAGTACTTC; CDR3 protein: CASGSSRGPTYEQYF
D gene: TRBD2; clone size: NA; V gene: TRBV2; J gene: TRBJ2-3; CDR3 DNA: TGTGCCAGCAGTGCTCAGACTAGCGGGCCTCACACAGATACGCAGTATTTT; CDR3 protein: CASSAQTSGPHTDTQYF